What follows are 27 T cell receptor beta chains derived from one specimen sequenced in a study of regulatory T cells in long-lasting Graves disease. Stated time point: newly diagnosed GD, antithyroid drugs for less than 3 months. Extracted PBMC RNA gave rise to the TCR library. Combining iRepertoire HTBI primers with Arm-PCR of CDR3 regions, the authors built TCR beta libraries. TCRdb re-called the multiplex PCR reads through MiXCR, storing one row per CDR3 protein. The repertoire consists of approximately 440,000 distinct CDR3 sequences, with 15% to 20% occurring once and the leading ten covering about 12%. This same sample was also taken into another study, of T cells in Graves' hyperthyroidism and ophthalmopathy.

This specimen was peripheral blood mononuclear cells (PBMCs), taken at new diagnosis, from a patient treated with antithyroid drugs. The receptors were gathered from a man in his forties or fifties with Graves disease.

The chain is built from TRBV28 and TRBJ1-2, with 7 bases fitting TRBD1. The V segment lost 3 bases and the J segment 4 bases; nucleotides outside the gene matches: 8. This CDR3 has 15 amino acids. The germline CDR1 and CDR2 sequences are MDHEN and SYDVKM. CDR3: CASSFPRTGIYGYTF. DNA of the CDR3: TGTGCCAGCAGTTTCCCTAGGACAGGAATCTATGGCTACACCTTC.

This clonotype was seen many times. The gene calls are TRBV28 and TRBJ2-1, with D perhaps TRBD2 (7 bases). The germline V gene has CDR1 MDHEN and CDR2 SYDVKM. This CDR3 comprises 17 residues. Trimming removed 4 bases from V and 7 bases from J, with 23 bases in between. In DNA, the CDR3 is TGTGCCAGCAGTTCTCCCTCCCCGCTGGGGAGGGGGAATGAGCAGTTCTTC. Translation gives CASSSPSPLGRGNEQFF.

The chain joins TRBV5-1 to TRBJ2-5; TRBD1 agrees at 8 bases. The CDR3 is 16 amino acids. V lost 4 bases and J lost 2; bases outside the gene matches: 10. Germline-derived CDR1 and CDR2 are SGHRS and YFSETQ. The CDR3 sequence: CASSVYQGAPQETQYF. Written as DNA, the CDR3 is TGCGCCAGCAGCGTGTACCAGGGGGCTCCGCAAGAGACCCAGTACTTC.

This chain uses TRBV11-2 with TRBJ2-3, with TRBD2 matching over 9 bases. CDR1 and CDR2 from the germline V gene are SGHAT and FQNNGV. J lost 5 bases, V lost 5 bases, and 8 bases had no gene match. The CDR3 is made up of 15 amino acids. CDR3 bases: TGTGCCAGCAGCCCACTTGCGGGAGGGGGAGATACGCAGTATTTT. This encodes CASSPLAGGGDTQYF.

This clonotype was seen a few times. The rearrangement uses TRBV7-3 and TRBJ1-6; 7 bases are shared with TRBD1. There are 15 residues in the CDR3. The V gene end was trimmed by 5 bases and the J gene end by 6 bases; junction bases not matched to a gene: 7. The germline V gene has CDR1 SGHTA and CDR2 FQGTGA. CDR3 DNA sequence: TGTGCCAGCAGCGGACTCGACAGGGTTAATTCACCCCTCCACTTT. This sequence encodes CASSGLDRVNSPLHF.

For this clonotype: This may stem from a read error, because a much larger clone lies one nucleotide away. Since no conserved phenylalanine or tryptophan closes the CDR3, a read error is the likely cause. The chain couples TRBV11-2 to TRBJ1-1, with no clear D. The CDR3 loop spans 14 amino acids. Trimming stripped 2 bases from V and 0 bases from J, with 7 bases between. The germline V gene encodes CDR1 SGHAT and CDR2 FQNNGV. As DNA, the CDR3 is TGTGCCAGCAGCTTATACCAGATGAACACTGAAGCTTTCTCT. Translating it yields CASSLYQMNTEAFS.

This rearrangement joins TRBV19 to TRBJ2-5; a possible D gene is TRBD1 (5 bases). The length of the CDR3 is 15 residues. Trimming pared 4 bases from V and 5 bases from J, leaving 17 bases between. CDR1 LNHDA and CDR2 SQIVND come from the germline V gene (reference sequence). The CDR3 DNA reads as TGTGCCAGTAGTAACCGACAGAATCAAGGGGAGACCCAGTACTTC. Its protein product is CASSNRQNQGETQYF.

Regarding this clonotype: A read error may explain this, as a much larger clone is one base away. The V call is TRBV20-1, the J call TRBJ2-1; a weak D match, TRBD1 (5 bases). TRBJ2-7 matches the DNA end more closely, so the J call is doubtful. Looked up from germline, CDR1 is DFQATT and CDR2 is SNEGSKA (reference sequence). The CDR3 is made up of 13 amino acids. The CDR3 DNA is TGCAGTACGGCGTCAGGGTTCATCTACGAGCAGTACTTC. Translation gives CSTASGFIYEQYF.

Many counts were recorded for this clonotype. The rearrangement uses TRBV7-9 and TRBJ1-5, with D perhaps matching TRBD1 (5 bases). Germline V CDR1 and CDR2: SEHNR, FQNEAQ (reference sequence). The CDR3 is 16 residues long. V gave up 5 bases and J gave up 1 base, with 15 bases separating them. CDR3: CASSLWGGVSNQPQHF. DNA for the CDR3: TGTGCCAGCAGCCTCTGGGGAGGGGTGAGCAATCAGCCCCAGCATTTT.

The V gene is TRBV30, the J gene TRBJ2-3; D is unresolved. The J call may not be correct, given that the DNA end is closer to TRBJ2-7. CDR3 length equals 12 residues. Germline CDR1 is GTSNPN and CDR2 is SVGIG (reference sequence). The CDR3 sequence: CAWSILTYEQYF. The CDR3 DNA is TGTGCCTGGAGCATATTAACCTACGAGCAGTACTTC.

This clonotype was observed many times. The J gene is TRBJ1-6, the V gene TRBV2, with 10 bases that match TRBD1. The CDR3 is 15 residues long. CDR1 and CDR2 from the germline V gene are SNHLY and FYNNEI. With V trimmed by 6 bases and J by 6 bases, 5 bases remained unmatched. For the CDR3, the DNA is TGTGCCAGCAGCTTGAGACAGGGGGCTAATTCACCCCTCCACTTT. Protein sequence: CASSLRQGANSPLHF.

This clonotype was seen a handful of times. The CDR3 nucleotides are TGTGCCAGTAGCAGGACTAGCGGGAGTAACTATGAGCAGTTCTTC. Translating gives CASSRTSGSNYEQFF. V is TRBV19 and J is TRBJ2-1; 13 bases agree with TRBD2. Germline V gives CDR1 LNHDA, CDR2 SQIVND (reference sequence). V trimming: 6 bases; J trimming: 8 bases; junction bases outside the gene matches: 7. This CDR3 comprises 15 residues.

This clonotype has ten or more counts. This chain links TRBV30 with TRBJ1-6; 8 nucleotides align to TRBD1. V shed 1 base and J 6 bases; nucleotides not matched to a gene: 2. The CDR3 length is 14 residues. The V gene's germline CDR1 is GTSNPN and CDR2 SVGIG (reference sequence). The CDR3 sequence: CAWSGDRSNSPLHF. CDR3 sequence (DNA): TGTGCCTGGAGTGGGGACAGGAGTAATTCACCCCTCCACTTT.

This clonotype was picked up many times. The chain uses TRBV3-1 and TRBJ2-1; 10 positions match TRBD2. Trimming cost V 2 bases and J 6 bases; bases outside gene matches: 4. The CDR3 length is 15 residues. Per the germline V gene, CDR1 is LGHDT and CDR2 is YNNKEL (reference sequence). Here the CDR3 reads CASSQKAGGPNEQFF. The CDR3 DNA reads TGTGCCAGCAGCCAAAAAGCGGGAGGGCCCAATGAGCAGTTCTTC.

Details on this clonotype: It may be a read error: a sequence one base away is much more abundant. The rearrangement links TRBV18 to TRBJ2-5, with 13 bases fitting TRBD2. After removal of 4 bases from V and 1 base from J, the junction contained 3 bases not matched to a gene. The CDR3 totals 16 residues. CDR1 and CDR2 from the germline V gene are KGHSH and LQKENI. The CDR3 nucleotides read TGTGCCAGCTCACGGGGACTAGCGGGGATCCAAGAGACCCAGTACTTC. It is translated as CASSRGLAGIQETQYF.

This clonotype was observed at least ten times. The J gene is TRBJ1-4, the V gene TRBV2; D may be TRBD1 (5 bases). The CDR3 totals 13 residues. Germline CDR1 is SNHLY and CDR2 is FYNNEI. V shed 5 bases and J shed 2 bases, with 6 bases lying between them. This chain's CDR3 is CASSRGTNEKLFF. CDR3 coding DNA: TGTGCCAGCAGTCGGGGGACTAATGAAAAACTGTTTTTT. The full variable domain, in which reference TRBV2 and TRBJ1-4 provide the parts outside the CDR3, is EPEVTQTPSHQVTQMGQEVILRCVPISNHLYFYWYRQILGQKVEFLVSFYNNEISEKSEIFDDQFSVERPDGSNFTLKIRSTKLEDSAMYFCASSRGTNEKLFFGSGTQLSVL.

This clonotype was counted many times. V is TRBV2 and J is TRBJ2-1, with 12 nucleotides matching TRBD2. Trimming cost V 7 bases and J 9 bases; bases outside gene matches: 10. The CDR3 length is 15 residues. CDR1 and CDR2 (germline): SNHLY, FYNNEI. CDR3 nucleotide sequence: TGTGCCAGCACCGCGACTAGCGGGAGTTTCAGTGAGCAGTTCTTC. This codes for CASTATSGSFSEQFF.

The genes are TRBV5-4 and TRBJ2-1, with 10 nucleotides matching TRBD2. The CDR3 has 17 amino acids. In germline, CDR1 is SGHNT, CDR2 YYREEE (reference sequence). V lost 4 bases, J lost 7 bases, and 14 bases stayed unmatched. DNA for the CDR3: TGTGCCAGCAGCGCAACCCCTCTAGCGGGAGTTAGGAATGAGCAGTTCTTC. This encodes CASSATPLAGVRNEQFF.

V and J are TRBV20-1 and TRBJ2-1; 7 bases line up with TRBD2. V shed 2 bases, J shed 3 bases, and the junction held 13 bases outside the gene matches. Looked up from germline, CDR1 is DFQATT and CDR2 is SNEGSKA (reference sequence). The CDR3 has 17 amino acids. The CDR3 coding sequence is TGCAGTGCTAGACTTGGGGGGGGAAAGCGGAACTACAATGAGCAGTTCTTC. As protein: CSARLGGGKRNYNEQFF.

This clonotype was seen many times. CDR3 sequence (DNA): TGTGCCAGCCTCGGGGGGCCCTACGAGCAGTACTTC. Encoded protein: CASLGGPYEQYF. The chain carries TRBV28 and TRBJ2-7, with a weak D call TRBD2 (7 bases). Germline V gives CDR1 MDHEN, CDR2 SYDVKM. The CDR3 has 12 residues. Trimming cost V 8 bases and J 2 bases, with 10 bases left between them.

As concerns this clonotype: Possible read error: a much larger clone is one base away. The genes are TRBV2 and TRBJ2-1, with 16 nucleotides matching TRBD2. This CDR3 spans 16 amino acids. Germline V gene lookup returns CDR1 SNHLY and CDR2 FYNNEI. The CDR3 here is CASSEGLAGGRNGQFF. The CDR3 coding sequence is TGTGCCAGCAGTGAGGGACTAGCGGGAGGGCGGAATGGGCAGTTCTTC. Together with reference TRBV2 and TRBJ2-1, the CDR3 gives the full variable domain: EPEVTQTPSHQVTQMGQEVILRCVPISNHLYFYWYRQILGQKVEFLVSFYNNEISEKSEIFDDQFSVERPDGSNFTLKIRSTKLEDSAMYFCASSEGLAGGRNGQFFGPGTRLTVL.

This clonotype showed up many times. The genes are TRBV5-4 and TRBJ2-1; 10 positions agree with TRBD2. The CDR3 length is 16 residues. Germline lookup yields CDR1 SGHNT and CDR2 YYREEE (reference sequence). Trimming cost V 4 bases and J 7 bases; bases outside gene matches: 11. The CDR3 DNA reads as TGTGCCAGCAGCATCCAATCTAGCGGGAGTAGGAATGAGCAGTTCTTC. This encodes CASSIQSSGSRNEQFF.

In its sample, this clonotype was seen many times. V usage is TRBV3-1 and J usage is TRBJ1-2; D ambiguous. The CDR3 extends over 13 amino acids. Trimming removed 2 bases at V and 8 bases at J, with 12 bases between. CDR1 LGHDT and CDR2 YNNKEL come from the germline V gene (reference sequence). The chain's CDR3 is CASSQPGGSGYTF. The CDR3 nucleotides read TGTGCCAGCAGCCAACCGGGAGGGAGCGGCTACACCTTC.

The chain combines TRBV5-1 with TRBJ1-2; the D gene is possibly TRBD1 (6 bases). Trimming pared 4 bases from V and 0 bases from J, leaving 10 bases between. The CDR3 covers 14 residues. Germline values: CDR1 SGHRS, CDR2 YFSETQ. The CDR3 coding sequence is TGCGCCAGCAGCGAGGACAGAACTAACTATGGCTACACCTTC. Protein: CASSEDRTNYGYTF.

Ten or more counts support this clonotype. The V gene is TRBV18, the J gene TRBJ1-2; TRBD1 might be the D (6 bases). In germline, CDR1 is KGHSH, CDR2 LQKENI. With 3 bases removed from V and 5 bases from J, the gap between germline ends came to 10 bases. CDR3 length equals 13 residues. The CDR3 DNA reads TGTGCCAGCTCACCTAAGACAGGATATGGCTACACCTTC. This codes for CASSPKTGYGYTF.

The rearrangement uses TRBV7-2 and TRBJ2-2; TRBD1 or TRBD2 may be the D gene (5 bases each). The CDR3 sequence is 18 residues long. CDR1 and CDR2 (germline): SGHTA, FQGNSA. Trimming cost V 3 bases and J 0 bases, with 17 bases left between them. Written as DNA, the CDR3 is TGTGCCAGCAGCTTTCGAGGGGCAGGAAATACGAACACCGGGGAGCTGTTTTTT. Residues: CASSFRGAGNTNTGELFF.

The chain is built from TRBV5-1 and TRBJ2-1; 8 bases are a match to TRBD2. V lost 1 base and J lost 8; bases outside the gene matches: 11. This CDR3 spans 16 amino acids. Germline loops: CDR1 SGHRS, CDR2 YFSETQ. CDR3 sequence (DNA): TGCGCCAGCAGCTTGCGGACTAACGGGAGGGGCGATGAGCAGTTCTTC. This sequence encodes CASSLRTNGRGDEQFF.